This entry lists 9 T cell receptor beta chains sequenced from one sample in a study of T cell responses to AZD1222 COVID-19 vaccine (dated by TCRdb to the early 2020s). Library prep was done by the immunoSEQ multiplex PCR assay. The table was pulled from immuneACCESS by TCRdb, which kept in-frame rearrangements only. Such tables lose some clones; where checked, under half of the loss comes from unresolved V genes, and the rest has no known cause. Present in this sample are around 220,000 clones, around 94% of which were seen just once. The ten largest clonotypes hold around 1.5% of the sample. According to the study, the label for this sample's time point signals: about 28 days (+/-7) after the second vaccine dose. What this sample's treatment or condition label stands for: meningococcal conjugate vaccine given as trial control. The sequenced sample was peripheral blood, obtained 28 days after the second dose of the MenACWY control vaccine. The source is an adult who received the MenACWY meningococcal vaccine as a control.

The chain is built from TRBV7-2 and TRBJ2-7, with 15 bases fitting TRBD2. Germline V gene lookup returns CDR1 SGHTA and CDR2 FQGNSA. V shed 5 bases, J shed 6 bases, and the junction held 5 bases outside the gene matches. The CDR3 consists of 15 residues. CDR3 DNA: TGTGCCAGCAGCCCGGGGACTAGCGGGGGGCGCGAGCAGTACTTC. It yields the protein CASSPGTSGGREQYF.

The rearrangement joins TRBV25-1 to TRBJ1-1, with 8 bases matching TRBD1. V dropped 5 bases and J dropped 4; count of bases not matched to a gene: 3. Germline V gene data show CDR1 as MGHDK and CDR2 as SYGVNS. This CDR3 is built from 13 residues. The CDR3 bases are TGTGCCAGCAGTACTACAGGGGGCACTGAAGCTTTCTTT. This encodes CASSTTGGTEAFF. Full variable domain (rest looked up from reference TRBV25-1 and TRBJ1-1): EADIYQTPRYLVIGTGKKITLECSQTMGHDKMYWYQQDPGMELHLIHYSYGVNSTEKGDLSSESTVSRIRTEHFPLTLESARPSHTSQYLCASSTTGGTEAFFGQGTRLTVV.

J is TRBJ2-6 and V is TRBV4-1, with D tentatively TRBD1 or TRBD2 (5 bases each). V lost 2 bases to trimming and J lost 1 base, with 12 bases between them. Germline CDR1 reads MGHRA; CDR2 reads YSYEKL. CDR3 length: 17 residues. The CDR3 coding sequence is TGCGCCAGCAGCCAAACCGGGACGAGTTCTGGGGCCAACGTCCTGACTTTC. This translates into CASSQTGTSSGANVLTF.

The chain recombines TRBV27 with TRBJ1-5; possibly TRBD1 for D (5 bases). Germline loops: CDR1 MNHEY, CDR2 SMNVEV (reference sequence). The length of the CDR3 is 13 residues. The V gene lost 6 bases and the J gene lost 2 bases, with 8 bases spanning the gap. The CDR3 bases are TGTGCCAGCAGGAGGGGAGGCAATCAGCCCCAGCATTTT. Amino acids: CASRRGGNQPQHF.

This chain links TRBV6-5 with TRBJ2-5, with unresolved D. The length of the CDR3 is 13 residues. The V end was cut by 6 bases, the J end by 3 bases, with 11 bases between. Germline V gene data show CDR1 as MNHEY and CDR2 as SVGAGI. The CDR3 DNA reads TGTGCCAGCAGCCTCGGACCCGAAGAGACCCAGTACTTC. As protein: CASSLGPEETQYF.

V gene TRBV3-1 (or the pseudogene TRBV3-2) combines with J gene TRBJ2-6, with 7 nucleotides matching TRBD1. The CDR3 extends over 18 amino acids. Germline V gene lookup returns CDR1 LGHDT and CDR2 YNNKEL (reference sequence). After removal of 4 bases from V and 0 bases from J, the junction contained 9 bases not matched to a gene. The CDR3 DNA reads TGTGCCAGCAGCCCGCATAGGACAGGACTCTCTGGGGCCAACGTCCTGACTTTC. It translates to CASSPHRTGLSGANVLTF.

The rearrangement uses TRBV19 and TRBJ1-5; D is undetermined. Germline-derived CDR1 and CDR2 are LNHDA and SQIVND (reference sequence). The CDR3 length is 14 residues. Trimming shortened V by 6 bases and J by 5 bases, and 14 bases separated the two germline ends. The CDR3 nucleotides are TGTGCCAGTAGCATCCTTCTCGAAGATCAGCCCCAGCATTTT. It specifies CASSILLEDQPQHF.

The V call is TRBV5-6, the J call TRBJ1-1; D might be TRBD1 (5 bases). The CDR3 has 15 residues. V was shortened by 4 bases and J by 0 bases, with 13 bases between the two germline ends. The germline V gene encodes CDR1 SGHDT and CDR2 YYEEEE. CDR3 amino acids: CASSQTERVNTEAFF. CDR3 DNA: TGTGCCAGCAGCCAGACAGAGCGGGTGAACACTGAAGCTTTCTTT.

The genes are TRBV3-1 (or the pseudogene TRBV3-2) and TRBJ2-3, with a weak D call TRBD2 (5 bases). Per germline, CDR1 LGHDT and CDR2 YNNKEL (reference sequence). V dropped 4 bases and J dropped 2 bases, with 10 bases sitting between them. The CDR3 length is 14 residues. The CDR3 protein is CASSRWTDTDTQYF. The CDR3 DNA is TGTGCCAGCAGCCGCTGGACTGACACAGATACGCAGTATTTT.